The subject of this entry is one T cell receptor beta chain. The antigen is unknown. This sample was included in a study of blood T cells in healthy people across ages. Whole-study context: About one barcoded beta molecule per two T cells came from capture by template switching. Study conclusions and caveats: Whereas aged donors had fewer naive CD4+ cells, long-lived donors had more of them and higher diversity. The fall in TCR beta diversity per million T cells was roughly linear with age.

With a J-beta primer mix and a sample-barcoded 5' primer, a second PCR ran about 7 to 12 cycles. TCRdb fed the 5' RACE reads into MiXCR, producing one record per CDR3 protein. The data contain about 680,000 distinct CDR3 sequences, 49% of them singletons. Germline values: CDR1 KGHSH, CDR2 LQKENI. V was shortened by 3 bases and J by 2 bases, with 21 bases between the two germline ends. The CDR3 has 18 residues. Drawing of peripheral blood yielded ten milliliters from each donor. The receptor comes from a woman aged 55-70 years in good health. The rearrangement joins TRBV18 to TRBJ2-3, with D perhaps matching TRBD1 (6 bases). The sequenced material came from blood. The CDR3 region is CASSPIQPTGASTDTQYF. The CDR3 DNA sequence: TGTGCCAGCTCACCGATACAACCGACAGGCGCTTCCACAGATACGCAGTATTTT.